The 25 T cell receptor beta chains listed next were all sequenced from one sample in a study of T cell repertoires in cytomegalovirus infection. These receptors lack a known antigen. One entry per CDR3 protein results from TCRdb running MiXCR on the reads. The sample holds about 51,000 distinct CDR3 sequences; 20% are singletons and the top ten take about 25%. The sample here was CD8+ T cells from cultured PBMCs, taken from culture after CMV antigen stimulation. Receptor source: a human donor in good health (CMV status not recorded). Some clones in this sample may be carry-over from other donors' samples.

This clonotype was seen many times. This chain uses TRBV4-3 with TRBJ2-7; D gene uncertain. The CDR3 runs 14 residues. Germline V gene lookup returns CDR1 LGHNA and CDR2 YSLEER. V was trimmed by 0 bases and J by 4 bases, leaving 10 bases between them. The CDR3 DNA sequence: TGCGCCAGCAGCCAAGATCCAATAGGGTACGAGCAGTACTTC. This sequence encodes CASSQDPIGYEQYF.

The chain joins TRBV7-6 to TRBJ2-7; D might be TRBD2 (5 bases). This CDR3 has 13 residues. Deletions cut 5 bases from V and 5 bases from J, with 13 bases between. Germline loops: CDR1 SGHVS, CDR2 FNYEAQ. The CDR3 nucleotides read TGTGCCAGCAGCCCCGGGCGAGGGAACGAGCAGTACTTC. Its translation is CASSPGRGNEQYF.

The chain has TRBV6-2 or TRBV6-3 and TRBJ2-3; 10 nucleotides match TRBD2. The CDR3 sequence is 18 residues long. J lost 2 bases, V lost 0 bases, and 8 bases had no gene match. Germline assignment: CDR1 MNHEY and CDR2 SVGEGT. CDR3 coding DNA: TGTGCCAGCAGTTACTCGAGTAAGGGGACTAGCGTCACAGATACGCAGTATTTT. It is translated as CASSYSSKGTSVTDTQYF.

This clonotype was picked up a small number of times. The J gene is TRBJ1-5, the V gene TRBV12-5; no definite D call. V lost 1 base, J lost 5 bases, and 12 bases lay in between. Germline lookup yields CDR1 LGHNT and CDR2 FRNRAP. The CDR3 sequence is 15 residues long. The CDR3: CASGLEDGKYQPQHF. The CDR3 nucleotides are TGTGCTAGTGGTTTGGAGGACGGGAAATATCAGCCCCAGCATTTT.

This CDR3 is CASSGLRGNEQFF. The DNA for the CDR3 is TGTGCCAGCTCGGGACTCCGGGGCAATGAGCAGTTCTTC. The chain is built from TRBV6-1 and TRBJ2-1; perhaps TRBD2 as D (6 bases). Trimming took 8 bases from V and 6 from J, leaving 14 bases between them. Germline CDR1 and CDR2: MNHNS and SASEGT. The CDR3 is made up of 13 amino acids.

The chain uses TRBV7-2 and TRBJ2-7; 7 nucleotides line up with TRBD1. The CDR3 covers 17 residues. After removal of 5 bases from V and 3 bases from J, the junction contained 16 bases not matched to a gene. CDR1 and CDR2 (germline): SGHTA, FQGNSA. CDR3 nucleotides: TGTGCCAGCAGCCCGACCTTGGACAGGACAACCAACTACGAGCAGTACTTC. This encodes CASSPTLDRTTNYEQYF.

This clonotype has more than one count but fewer than ten. The gene calls are TRBV7-6 and TRBJ2-2; possible D gene TRBD1, 6 bases. Germline assignment: CDR1 SGHVS and CDR2 FNYEAQ. The CDR3 has 13 residues. V lost 5 bases to trimming and J lost 6 bases, with 10 bases between them. The CDR3 region has the DNA TGTGCCAGCAGCGGAACAGGGTCCGGGGAGCTGTTTTTT. It is translated as CASSGTGSGELFF. The full variable domain, with the rest looked up from reference TRBV7-6 and TRBJ2-2, is GAGVSQSPRYKVTKRGQDVALRCDPISGHVSLYWYRQALGQGPEFLTYFNYEAQQDKSGLPNDRFSAERPEGSISTLTIQRTEQRDSAMYRCASSGTGSGELFFGEGSRLTVL.

This clonotype has more than one count but fewer than ten. The chain combines TRBV9 with TRBJ2-7; D gene unclear. V lost 3 bases, J lost 9 bases, and 7 bases lay in between. Germline CDR1 SGDLS, CDR2 YYNGEE. The CDR3 is made up of 10 amino acids. CDR3 loop: CASSGVGQYF. The CDR3 DNA follows: TGTGCCAGCAGCGGGGTGGGGCAGTACTTC.

This sequence joins TRBV7-2 and TRBJ1-4; TRBD1 is a possible D gene (6 bases). Trimming pared 1 base from V and 0 bases from J, leaving 6 bases between. The CDR3 totals 15 residues. Looked up from germline, CDR1 is SGHTA and CDR2 is FQGNSA. CDR3 residues: CASSLDRATNEKLFF. CDR3 in DNA: TGTGCCAGCAGCTTAGACAGGGCAACTAATGAAAAACTGTTTTTT.

This clonotype was picked up many times. The chain links TRBV7-8 to TRBJ2-1; D may correspond to TRBD1 or TRBD2 (6 bases each). The germline V and J ends were trimmed by 2 bases and 0 bases, with 20 bases remaining between them. Germline loops: CDR1 SGHVS, CDR2 FQNEAQ. The CDR3 length is 19 residues. CDR3 DNA: TGTGCCAGCAGCTTATCCGGGGGCCCCGGACGGAGCTCCTACAATGAGCAGTTCTTC. Its translation: CASSLSGGPGRSSYNEQFF.

As regards this clonotype: Just one base apart from a much larger clone, this may be a read error. The rearrangement joins TRBV12-3 or TRBV12-4 to TRBJ1-5, with 9 positions matching TRBD1. The ends lost 5 bases at V and 6 bases at J; junction bases unmatched: 11. CDR3 length: 16 amino acids. CDR3 nucleotides: TGTGCCAGCAGTCCCGCGGGACAGGGTCCCAGTCAGCCCCAGCATTTT. Amino acids: CASSPAGQGPSQPQHF.

This clonotype has a handful of counts. The rearrangement joins TRBV12-3 or TRBV12-4 to TRBJ1-1; weak D call: TRBD1 (5 bases). This CDR3 contains 14 residues. The ends were cut back, 4 bases at V and 0 bases at J, with 9 bases in the middle. CDR3 nucleotides: TGTGCCAGCAGTTCGACAGCTATGAACACTGAAGCTTTCTTT. It translates to CASSSTAMNTEAFF.

The rearrangement joins TRBV19 to TRBJ1-1; D is unresolved. In germline, CDR1 is LNHDA, CDR2 SQIVND (reference sequence). With 5 bases removed from V and 5 bases from J, the gap between germline ends came to 12 bases. The CDR3 sequence is 13 residues long. CDR3 sequence reads: CASSPRGGTEAFF. CDR3 in DNA: TGTGCCAGTAGTCCTCGGGGTGGGACTGAAGCTTTCTTT.

This clonotype was found a few times. This chain links TRBV4-1 with TRBJ1-1; TRBD1 is a possible D gene (5 bases). With 4 bases removed from V and 1 base from J, the gap between germline ends came to 13 bases. Germline CDR1 reads MGHRA; CDR2 reads YSYEKL. The CDR3 consists of 15 residues. The CDR3 coding sequence is TGCGCCAGCAGCCGAAGTCAGGGTCAGAACACTGAAGCTTTCTTT. This encodes CASSRSQGQNTEAFF.

This clonotype was observed at least ten times. The V call is TRBV4-3, the J call TRBJ1-2; possibly TRBD1 for D (5 bases). The length of the CDR3 is 15 residues. Germline loops: CDR1 LGHNA, CDR2 YSLEER. With 3 bases removed from V and 4 bases from J, the gap between germline ends came to 15 bases. CDR3 nucleotides: TGCGCCAGCAGCCAGGAGTTACAGGATCTCTATGGCTACACCTTC. Translating gives CASSQELQDLYGYTF.

This clonotype was found a few times. V usage is TRBV27 and J usage is TRBJ1-5; D not certain. This CDR3 contains 16 residues. The V and J ends lost 2 bases and 2 bases respectively, with 13 bases between them. Germline V CDR1 and CDR2: MNHEY, SMNVEV (reference sequence). The CDR3 nucleotides are TGTGCCAGCAGTTTAGATTCCCGATATGGCAATCAGCCCCAGCATTTT. Its translation is CASSLDSRYGNQPQHF.

The chain joins TRBV20-1 to TRBJ2-5; 7 bases fit TRBD2. This CDR3 has 15 amino acids. V gave up 2 bases and J gave up 4 bases; unmatched junction bases: 10. Germline lookup yields CDR1 DFQATT and CDR2 SNEGSKA (reference sequence). CDR3 sequence (DNA): TGCAGTGCTAGACCCCAGACTTGGGAGGGAGAGACCCAGTACTTC. Its protein product is CSARPQTWEGETQYF.

The V gene is TRBV6-2 or TRBV6-3, the J gene TRBJ1-5, with TRBD1 as a possible D gene (5 bases). V was shortened by 5 bases and J by 4 bases, with 15 bases between the two germline ends. Germline V CDR1 and CDR2: MNHEY, SVGEGT. This CDR3 spans 15 amino acids. CDR3: CASSGLEGRNQPQHF. The CDR3, as DNA: TGTGCCAGCAGTGGCCTGGAGGGACGGAATCAGCCCCAGCATTTT.

V and J are TRBV6-1 and TRBJ1-1, with D possibly being TRBD1 (6 bases). V was cut by 5 bases and J by 3 bases, with 13 bases left in between. This CDR3 region has 14 residues. Germline V gene sequence: CDR1 MNHNS, CDR2 SASEGT. The CDR3 DNA is TGTGCCAGCAGTCAACGGGACATCTACACTGAAGCTTTCTTT. As protein: CASSQRDIYTEAFF.

This clonotype was seen a handful of times. The J gene is TRBJ1-2, the V gene TRBV2, with D unclear. Germline V gene lookup returns CDR1 SNHLY and CDR2 FYNNEI. With 3 bases removed from V and 1 base from J, the gap between germline ends came to 12 bases. The CDR3 sequence is 15 residues long. CDR3 bases: TGTGCCAGCAGTGACGTGAGCAGCGATAACTATGGCTACACCTTC. It is translated as CASSDVSSDNYGYTF.

The CDR3 region is CASSLASGHFKTQYF. The CDR3 DNA reads TGTGCCAGCAGCTTAGCTTCAGGGCACTTTAAGACCCAGTACTTC. This rearrangement joins TRBV7-8 to TRBJ2-5; maybe TRBD1 (5 bases). V lost 0 bases and J 6 bases, leaving 14 bases between the germline ends. CDR1 is SGHVS, CDR2 FQNEAQ, per germline. This CDR3 region has 15 residues.

V and J are TRBV7-3 and TRBJ2-1; D is perhaps TRBD1 (6 bases). The CDR3 loop spans 16 amino acids. Trimming took off 4 bases at V and 1 base at J, with 14 bases between the two ends. Germline V lookup: CDR1 SGHTA, CDR2 FQGTGA. The CDR3 here is CASSWGPYESYNEQFF. In nucleotides, the CDR3 is TGTGCCAGCAGCTGGGGGCCTTATGAATCCTACAATGAGCAGTTCTTC.

This chain links TRBV7-2 with TRBJ2-1, with 16 bases matching TRBD2. The V and J ends lost 5 bases and 10 bases, in that order; junction bases with no gene match: 8. The CDR3 extends over 16 amino acids. CDR1 is SGHTA, CDR2 FQGNSA, per germline. The CDR3 bases are TGTGCCAGCAGCCCAGAGGGACTAGCGGGGGGGTCGGAGCAGTTCTTC. Its translation: CASSPEGLAGGSEQFF.

Concerning this clonotype itself: A clone one base away is much larger, so this may be a read error. The genes are TRBV19 and TRBJ2-1; D not certain. Germline V gene lookup returns CDR1 LNHDA and CDR2 SQIVND (reference sequence). Deletions cut 3 bases from V and 8 bases from J, with 17 bases between. The CDR3 is made up of 15 amino acids. The CDR3 sequence is CASSIFGWALDEQFF. Written as DNA, the CDR3 is TGTGCCAGTAGTATTTTCGGGTGGGCGCTAGATGAGCAGTTCTTC.

V gene TRBV7-6 combines with J gene TRBJ1-2, with a weak D call TRBD1 (6 bases). Germline V lookup: CDR1 SGHVS, CDR2 FNYEAQ. V lost 4 bases, J lost 2 bases, and 11 bases lay in between. The CDR3 spans 14 residues. Here the CDR3 reads CASSSTGLNYGYTF. CDR3 coding DNA: TGTGCCAGCAGCTCTACAGGGCTGAACTATGGCTACACCTTC.